This TCR beta chain came from a study of CD8 T cells in ankylosing spondylitis. Study-wide points: Significant enrichment of disease-linked clones was reported in matched ankylosing spondylitis synovial fluid. Before this, some motif variants had been reported in reactive arthritis synovial fluid and blood.

A single record per CDR3 protein comes from TCRdb applying MiXCR to the 5' RACE reads. The sample has 150,000 to 200,000 distinct CDR3 sequences, 30% to 35% seen once. Looked up from germline, CDR1 is SQVTM and CDR2 is ANQGSEA. This CDR3 has 12 residues. Trimming shortened V by 7 bases and J by 4 bases, and 11 bases separated the two germline ends. This clonotype was observed many times. Its target is unknown. This clonotype was obtained from a male donor with ankylosing spondylitis. This chain links TRBV29-1 with TRBJ2-1; D may correspond to TRBD1 or TRBD2 (5 bases each). Sequences were obtained from synovial fluid, either unsorted or a sorted T cell fraction (not recorded which). The CDR3 DNA reads TGCAGCGGGGGGAACGGATACAATGAGCAGTTCTTC. Translation: CSGGNGYNEQFF.